The source of this T cell receptor (beta chain) is a study of cytomegalovirus exposure and HLA in healthy donors (dated by TCRdb to about 2017). The study in broad terms: According to a later analysis, one platform produced both the approximately 110 validation repertoires and the roughly 640 repertoires of the first cohort. The study combined high-throughput TCR immunosequencing, statistical association of individual TCRs with disease status, and machine learning to predict cytomegalovirus infection status. The study aimed to test whether cataloging public T cell receptors could reveal signatures of past pathogen exposure. Besides the first cohort of roughly 660 subjects, a separate validation cohort made up of around 120 different subjects was used. General findings and caveats noted by the study authors: A total of fewer than 200 TCR beta chains were listed by the study as associated with cytomegalovirus. A later analysis lacked HLA typing for the validation cohort, so it scored co-occurrence in that cohort across all 110 or so repertoires. While some public TCRs were present in many individuals, most TCR sequences turned up only very rarely across donors. Three of the identified cytomegalovirus-associated TCR beta chains were confirmed in vitro to be specific for cytomegalovirus antigens. Of the cluster scores, about 94% were above 0 in a later analysis, which found that TCRs clustered in the first cohort also tended to co-occur in the 120 validation repertoires. The classifier was reported to diagnose cytomegalovirus status with high specificity and sensitivity in both the original and validation cohorts. According to the authors, the approach could potentially be generalized to other disease states and immunological phenotypes.

CDR1 MNHEY and CDR2 SVGAGI were looked up in the germline V gene. The CDR3 holds 15 amino acids from the cysteine to the phenylalanine. Just the 45-base CDR3 DNA is kept, in frame starting at base 1. V loses 9 bases, J loses 11 bases, and the germline ends lie 25 bases apart. With respect to this clone: What antigen it recognizes has not been identified. Qualities for individual bases were not recorded, and no much larger clone is one base off.

Separate from the approximately 700-subject first cohort, the validation cohort of about 130 subjects was the group to which the donors belonged. The library was produced with the immunoSEQ multiplex PCR assay. Per the authors' processing: A statistical classification framework was built to diagnose cytomegalovirus status from the catalog of TCR beta chain sequences. What TCRdb holds here is the immuneACCESS table cut down to in-frame rearrangements. Part of the clones is not present; checked against another copy, under half of the missing clones reflect an unresolved V gene, and the others are unexplained. V, J and clone size reflect that table, while D and trimming were determined from the DNA. This sample lists 130,000 or so clones; 85% to 90% were detected once. Around 3.1% of the sample is held by the ten biggest clonotypes.

The chain is made from TRBV6-5 and TRBJ2-2; the D gene is perhaps TRBD2, from 6 matching bases. The sequence was collected from a young man in good health and CMV-seronegative. Material for sequencing was PBMCs. The DNA reads as follows: TGTGCCAGTCACGGAGGGGCAAACCCCTTAGGCGAGCTGTTTTTT. This codes for CASHGGANPLGELFF.